Each of the 11 T cell receptor beta chains below was sequenced from the same sample in a study of T cell changes during pregnancy in multiple sclerosis. This table comes from immunoSEQ multiplex PCR, and its TCRdb copy is limited to in-frame clones, with some not included. The repertoire holds tens of thousands of clones, with roughly nine tenths as singletons. The sequencing used CD8+ T cells from peripheral blood mononuclear cells, collected before pregnancy. These receptors were collected from a female donor with multiple sclerosis, enrolled in a pregnancy study.

In regard to this clone: The sample holds other DNA sequences that translate to the same CDR3. The V and J genes are TRBV7-2 and TRBJ2-3; 9 bases match TRBD2. The CDR3 contains 15 residues. The germline CDR1 and CDR2 sequences are SGHTA and FQGNSA. V was clipped by 2 bases and J by 3 bases; unmatched bases: 3. DNA of the CDR3: TGTGCCAGCAGCTTATTAGCGGGGGCAACAGATACGCAGTATTTT. Its translation is CASSLLAGATDTQYF. The whole variable domain, filled in from reference TRBV7-2 and TRBJ2-3, reads GAGVSQSPSNKVTEKGKDVELRCDPISGHTALYWYRQSLGQGLEFLIYFQGNSAPDKSGLPSDRFSAERTGGSVSTLTIQRTQQEDSAVYLCASSLLAGATDTQYFGPGTRLTVL.

This clone was picked up one time. The chain combines TRBV7-2 with TRBJ2-2, with D maybe TRBD2 (6 bases). CDR1 and CDR2 (germline): SGHTA, FQGNSA. The CDR3 length is 14 residues. V was clipped by 3 bases and J by 5 bases, with 10 bases between them. CDR3 in DNA: TGTGCCAGCAGCTTGCTCGGGGGTACCGGGGAGCTGTTTTTT. Its protein product is CASSLLGGTGELFF.

This sequence joins TRBV9 and TRBJ2-7; weak D call: TRBD2 (6 bases). V was trimmed by 6 bases and J by 0 bases, leaving 22 bases between them. This CDR3 has 17 residues. Germline CDR1 reads SGDLS; CDR2 reads YYNGEE. Written as DNA, the CDR3 is TGTGCCAGCACTTCGGGGGATGGAAGGGACCTCTCCTACGAGCAGTACTTC. This encodes CASTSGDGRDLSYEQYF.

In its sample, this clone was seen a few times. J is TRBJ1-6 and V is TRBV5-6, with D uncertain. Trimming stripped 5 bases from V and 4 bases from J, with 16 bases between. CDR1 and CDR2 (germline): SGHDT, YYEEEE. The CDR3 contains 16 residues. This chain's CDR3 is CASSPSGFVYNSPLHF. Here the CDR3 DNA reads TGTGCCAGCAGTCCCTCGGGGTTTGTGTATAATTCACCCCTCCACTTT.

Here the CDR3 reads CASSVATGISTDTQYF. DNA of the CDR3: TGTGCCAGCAGCGTAGCGACGGGAATTAGCACAGATACGCAGTATTTT. The chain combines TRBV9 with TRBJ2-3; D possibly corresponds to TRBD2 (5 bases). The CDR3 has 16 residues. V lost 0 bases, J lost 0 bases, and 11 bases lay in between. CDR1 and CDR2 from the germline V gene are SGDLS and YYNGEE. The full variable domain, its missing parts supplied by reference TRBV9 and TRBJ2-3, is DSGVTQTPKHLITATGQRVTLRCSPRSGDLSVYWYQQSLDQGLQFLIQYYNGEERAKGNILERFSAQQFPDLHSELNLSSLELGDSALYFCASSVATGISTDTQYFGPGTRLTVL.

The V and J genes are TRBV4-3 and TRBJ1-2; D ambiguous. Germline lookup yields CDR1 LGHNA and CDR2 YSLEER. The V gene lost 1 base and the J gene lost 4 bases, with 13 bases spanning the gap. CDR3 length: 15 amino acids. The CDR3 DNA is TGCGCCAGCAGCCAAGCCACTAGGGTCCCCTATGGCTACACCTTC. Protein sequence: CASSQATRVPYGYTF.

In nucleotides, the CDR3 is TGTGCCAGTAACGGGGGGGTAGGGCAGTTCTTC. The encoded protein is CASNGGVGQFF. V usage is TRBV19 and J usage is TRBJ2-1; TRBD2 matches at 8 bases. The CDR3 is 11 amino acids. Trimming at V came to 7 bases and at J to 12 bases, leaving 5 bases not matched to a gene. Germline loops: CDR1 LNHDA, CDR2 SQIVND (reference sequence).

V gene TRBV5-6 combines with J gene TRBJ1-5; the D gene is possibly TRBD1 (5 bases). Trimming shortened V by 4 bases and J by 2 bases, and 10 bases separated the two germline ends. Germline CDR1 reads SGHDT; CDR2 reads YYEEEE. The CDR3 consists of 14 residues. CDR3: CASSLRGGNQPQHF. In DNA, the CDR3 is TGTGCCAGCAGCCTGCGGGGGGGCAATCAGCCCCAGCATTTT. Full variable domain (outside the CDR3, taken from reference TRBV5-6 and TRBJ1-5): DAGVTQSPTHLIKTRGQQVTLRCSPKSGHDTVSWYQQALGQGPQFIFQYYEEEERQRGNFPDRFSGHQFPNYSSELNVNALLLGDSALYLCASSLRGGNQPQHFGDGTRLSIL.

DNA for the CDR3: TGCGCCAGCAGCCAATCGCCAGGGGGCTCCTACGAGCAGTACTTC. Amino acid sequence: CASSQSPGGSYEQYF. The rearrangement links TRBV4-1 to TRBJ2-7; TRBD1 matches at 7 bases. Germline loops: CDR1 MGHRA, CDR2 YSYEKL. V lost 2 bases and J lost 0; bases outside the gene matches: 4. CDR3 length equals 15 residues.

J is TRBJ2-5 and V is TRBV5-1; 12 bases line up with TRBD2. Trimming cost V 4 bases and J 1 base; bases outside gene matches: 8. This CDR3 is 17 amino acids long. Germline CDR1 SGHRS, CDR2 YFSETQ. CDR3 nucleotides: TGCGCCAGCAGCCTCCGACTAGCGGGGGAATTCCAAGAGACCCAGTACTTC. Its protein product is CASSLRLAGEFQETQYF.

CDR3 loop: CASSMGPRGVPEAFF. CDR3 bases: TGTGCCAGTAGTATGGGCCCCAGGGGTGTGCCTGAAGCTTTCTTT. J is TRBJ1-1 and V is TRBV19; the D gene is possibly TRBD1 (6 bases). In germline, CDR1 is LNHDA, CDR2 SQIVND (reference sequence). The length of the CDR3 is 15 residues. V dropped 3 bases and J dropped 6 bases, with 17 bases sitting between them.